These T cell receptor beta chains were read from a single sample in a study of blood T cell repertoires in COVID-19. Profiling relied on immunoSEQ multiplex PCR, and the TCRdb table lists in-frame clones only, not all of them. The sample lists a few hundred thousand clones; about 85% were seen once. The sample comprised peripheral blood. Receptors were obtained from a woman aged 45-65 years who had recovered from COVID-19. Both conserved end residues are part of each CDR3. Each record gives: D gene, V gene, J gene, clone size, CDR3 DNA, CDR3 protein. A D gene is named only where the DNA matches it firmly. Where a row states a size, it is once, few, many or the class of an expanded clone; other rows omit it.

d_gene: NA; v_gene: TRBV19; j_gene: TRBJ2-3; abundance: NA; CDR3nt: TGTGCCAGTAGCTCAAGACAATTCCAGAACTCAGATACGCAGTATTTT; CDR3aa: CASSSRQFQNSDTQYF
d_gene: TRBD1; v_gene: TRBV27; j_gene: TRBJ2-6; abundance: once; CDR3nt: TGTGCCAGCAGTAGGGGACAGGGTAAACCTGGGGCCAACGTCCTGACTTTC; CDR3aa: CASSRGQGKPGANVLTF
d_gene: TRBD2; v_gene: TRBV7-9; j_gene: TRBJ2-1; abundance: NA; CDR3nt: TGTGCCAGCAGTCGCAGTGGCGGGAGGACCCTCAATGAGCAGTTCTTC; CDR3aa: CASSRSGGRTLNEQFF
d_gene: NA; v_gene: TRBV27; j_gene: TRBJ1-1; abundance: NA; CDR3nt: TGTGCCAGTTACCCAAACCCGGGTGAAGCTTTCTTT; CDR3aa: CASYPNPGEAFF
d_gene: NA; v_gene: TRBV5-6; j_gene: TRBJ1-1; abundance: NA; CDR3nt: TGTGCCAGCAGCTTACAGATGAACACTGAAGCTTTCTTT; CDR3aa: CASSLQMNTEAFF
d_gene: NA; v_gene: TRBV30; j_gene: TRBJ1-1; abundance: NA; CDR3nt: TGTGCCTGGAGTAAAGGACAGTTGGGAACTGAAGCTTTCTTT; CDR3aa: CAWSKGQLGTEAFF
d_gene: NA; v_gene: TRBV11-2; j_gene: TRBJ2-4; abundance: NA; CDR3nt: TGTGCCAGCAGCTCCGGACTCCCTATAGCCAAAAACATTCAGTACTTC; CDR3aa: CASSSGLPIAKNIQYF
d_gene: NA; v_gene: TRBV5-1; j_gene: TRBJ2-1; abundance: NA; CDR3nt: TGCGCCAGCAGCGGGACTGTCTACAATGAGCAGTTCTTC; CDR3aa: CASSGTVYNEQFF
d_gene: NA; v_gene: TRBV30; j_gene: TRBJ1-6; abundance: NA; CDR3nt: TGTGCCTGGACAGGAACCCGTTGGAATTCACCCCTCCACTTT; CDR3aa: CAWTGTRWNSPLHF
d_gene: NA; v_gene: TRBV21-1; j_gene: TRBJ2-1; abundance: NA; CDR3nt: TGTGCCAGCAGCAAAGAGCGGAGTAGTCCCTACAATGAGCAGTTCTTC; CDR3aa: CASSKERSSPYNEQFF
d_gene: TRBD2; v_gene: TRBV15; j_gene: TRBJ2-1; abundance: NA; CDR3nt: TGTGCCACCAGCAGAGACGGCGGGAGGGATGAGCAGTTCTTC; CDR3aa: CATSRDGGRDEQFF
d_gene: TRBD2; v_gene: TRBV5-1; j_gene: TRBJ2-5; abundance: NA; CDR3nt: TGCGCCAGCAGCTTAAGCGGGAGTGAGACCCAGTACTTC; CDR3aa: CASSLSGSETQYF
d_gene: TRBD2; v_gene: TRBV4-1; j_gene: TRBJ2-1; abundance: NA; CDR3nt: TGCGCCAGCAGCCAAGGAGCGGGAGGTTATAATGAGCAGTTCTTC; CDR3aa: CASSQGAGGYNEQFF
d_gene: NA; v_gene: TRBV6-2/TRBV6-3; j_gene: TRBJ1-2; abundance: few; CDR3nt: TGTGCCAGCAGCCTATTTCGACAGGTCCTTGATGGCTACACCTTC; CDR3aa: CASSLFRQVLDGYTF